This TCR beta chain was captured by sequencing in a study of shared clonotypes between healthy human individuals. Germline V gene data show CDR1 as GTSNPN and CDR2 as SVGIG (reference sequence). The CDR3 loop spans 14 amino acids. V was pared by 8 bases and J by 1 base, with 8 bases of the junction left unmatched. Healthy and HIV-negative, the adult donors had no recent acute infections or vaccinations. Unsorted material relied on 90 million to 100 million PBMCs as the source of genomic DNA. In replicate PCRs of unsorted PBMC, around 310 ng DNA, around 33,000 T cell genomes, was used. Clones were read by immunoSEQ multiplex PCR, and TCRdb kept only the in-frame ones, dropping some. The top ten clones hold approximately 12% of a sample with 450,000 to 500,000 clones, 78% of them seen once.

The V and J genes are TRBV30 and TRBJ2-3; 8 nucleotides align to TRBD2. Source material: PBMCs. The sequence was obtained from a woman between 40 and 50 years old in good health. Some clones in this sample may be carry-over from other donors' samples. CDR3 sequence reads: CARGGLGGTDTQYF. The CDR3 region has the DNA TGTGCCAGGGGGGGACTAGGGGGCACAGATACGCAGTATTTT.